A single sample is the source of the 5 T cell receptor beta chains below, sequenced in a study of blood T cell repertoires in COVID-19 (dated by TCRdb to the early 2020s). To prepare the library, the immunoSEQ multiplex PCR assay was applied. Entries here come from immuneACCESS through TCRdb and include only in-frame sequences with V and J called. Some clones fail to appear in such tables; in the studies checked, an unresolved V gene covers under half of the shortfall, and the cause of the remainder is unknown. The sample table lists 200,000 or so clones, around 89% of them with a count of one. The top ten hold around 2.6% of the sample. Material: PBMCs or T cells enriched from blood (not recorded which). Receptors originate from a woman aged 25 to 39 who had recovered from COVID-19.

This clone was seen a single time. The rearrangement joins TRBV4-3 to TRBJ2-1, with D possibly being TRBD2 (7 bases). Germline CDR1 LGHNA, CDR2 YSLEER. There are 16 residues in the CDR3. The V end lost 4 bases, the J end lost 5 bases, and 18 bases lay between the germline ends. The CDR3 DNA reads as TGCGCCAGCAGCCCCTACTGGGGGGGCGATCACAATGAGCAGTTCTTC. The encoded protein is CASSPYWGGDHNEQFF.

J is TRBJ2-3 and V is TRBV3-1 (or the pseudogene TRBV3-2); possible D gene TRBD1, 6 bases. The CDR3 is 16 residues long. Germline-derived CDR1 and CDR2 are LGHDT and YNNKEL (reference sequence). Deletions cut 4 bases from V and 1 base from J, with 15 bases between. The CDR3 DNA follows: TGTGCCAGCAGCCTCGGGGTGGGGGCCCGCACAGATACGCAGTATTTT. It codes for CASSLGVGARTDTQYF.

The rearrangement links TRBV24-1 to TRBJ2-5, with 8 nucleotides matching TRBD1. The trim removed 7 bases at V and 5 bases at J, leaving 5 bases unmatched. This CDR3 contains 13 residues. From germline, CDR1 is KGHDR and CDR2 SFDVKD. CDR3: CATRTGVCETQYF. CDR3 bases: TGTGCCACCAGGACAGGGGTCTGCGAGACCCAGTACTTC.

J is TRBJ1-1 and V is TRBV11-2, with 8 bases identical to TRBD1. The CDR3 runs to 16 residues. After removal of 5 bases from V and 0 bases from J, the junction contained 8 bases not matched to a gene. The germline CDR1 and CDR2 sequences are SGHAT and FQNNGV. DNA for the CDR3: TGTGCCAGCAGCCCCAGGGGGCCGGGGGTGAACACTGAAGCTTTCTTT. Its translation is CASSPRGPGVNTEAFF.

This rearrangement joins TRBV25-1 to TRBJ1-1; the D gene is possibly TRBD1 (5 bases). CDR3 size: 15 residues. CDR1 is MGHDK, CDR2 SYGVNS, per germline. V was shortened by 2 bases and J by 1 base, with 11 bases between the two germline ends. The CDR3: CASSEVGRGNTEAFF. The CDR3 region has the DNA TGTGCCAGCAGTGAAGTGGGTAGGGGGAACACTGAAGCTTTCTTT. Supplemented by reference TRBV25-1 and TRBJ1-1, the full variable domain reads EADIYQTPRYLVIGTGKKITLECSQTMGHDKMYWYQQDPGMELHLIHYSYGVNSTEKGDLSSESTVSRIRTEHFPLTLESARPSHTSQYLCASSEVGRGNTEAFFGQGTRLTVV.